This is a list of T cell receptor beta chains from one sample in a study of vaccination and CD4 T cells after COVID-19. Each CDR3 protein gets one entry after TCRdb re-called the PCR reads with MiXCR. This table holds about 15,000 distinct CDR3 sequences, 65% to 80% found once. No antigen is known for these receptors. The specimen was CD4+ T cells from blood, cultured in vitro. Receptors originate from a human donor who had recovered from COVID-19. Each CDR3 is given without its conserved first and last residue.

J	V	CDR3
TRBJ1-2	TRBV12-3/TRBV12-4	ASSFRWNYGYT
TRBJ2-7	TRBV2	ASRDGRSYEQY
TRBJ2-1	TRBV7-2	ASSRRTSESNEQF
TRBJ1-5	TRBV30	AWGQGNNQPQH
TRBJ1-6	TRBV30	AWSPKNSPLH
TRBJ2-7	TRBV27	ASSYILGQSYEQY
TRBJ2-7	TRBV20-1	SASFGTGVLGQY
TRBJ2-7	TRBV20-1	SARAPREAQYEQY
TRBJ2-1	TRBV28	ASSNGLEVRANEQF
TRBJ2-5	TRBV6-2/TRBV6-3	ASSPHETQY
TRBJ2-5	TRBV6-2/TRBV6-3	ASSSTGLMVETQY
TRBJ2-7	TRBV7-2	ASRGGYEQY
TRBJ2-7	TRBV6-2/TRBV6-3	ASNPNNLYEQY
TRBJ2-5	TRBV7-2	ASRPSGRAVGETQY
TRBJ1-1	TRBV6-2/TRBV6-3	ASLFRPPNTEAF
TRBJ2-3	TRBV7-6	ASSDRTGRSTDTQY
TRBJ2-2	TRBV20-1	SASRGHREDTGELF
TRBJ1-2	TRBV30	ACTGQGKNYGYT
TRBJ1-5	TRBV28	ASSTARPQH
TRBJ1-2	TRBV20-1	SARGSGGYT
TRBJ2-7	TRBV6-1	ASKTGTSGGEQY
TRBJ1-2	TRBV2	ASSEAWAGGNYGYT
TRBJ1-2	TRBV4-2	ASSLGPTMRGYT
TRBJ2-3	TRBV24-1	ATSDGRDTQY
TRBJ1-4	TRBV7-9	ASSSDRVLEGEKLF
TRBJ1-2	TRBV20-1	SARVPSNYGYT
TRBJ1-2	TRBV6-2/TRBV6-3	ASSPTGNYGYT
TRBJ2-2	TRBV6-1	ASGRLVPNTGELF
TRBJ2-3	TRBV7-3	ASSLTVTGSGDTQY
TRBJ1-5	TRBV15	ATSKGVKTTGQPQH
TRBJ1-3	TRBV6-1	ASTQSGRTGNIIY
TRBJ1-3	TRBV6-1	ASSTPTGAGNTIY
TRBJ2-2	TRBV7-9	ASSLQGQVATGELF
TRBJ1-5	TRBV20-1	SADLLAGRSNQPQH
TRBJ1-1	TRBV12-3/TRBV12-4	ASSLYRATEAF
TRBJ1-2	TRBV19	ASNRPGQGNYGYT
TRBJ2-2	TRBV30	AWSVSLYHRRELGTGELF
TRBJ2-3	TRBV28	ASSHPT
TRBJ2-3	TRBV12-5	ASGLVSGGLAADSTDTQY
TRBJ2-1	TRBV28	ASSLDSHNEQF
TRBJ1-5	TRBV20-1	SARRGGQYSNQPQH
TRBJ2-4	TRBV27	ASSRETGTSGRYAKNIQY
TRBJ1-6	TRBV7-2	ASSTLDSLNSPLH
TRBJ1-3	TRBV28	ASSRGGVANTIY
TRBJ1-6	TRBV7-9	ASSAKGQLNTSPLH
TRBJ1-2	TRBV6-1	ASSRAGTNYGYT
TRBJ2-7	TRBV19	ASSIWLWGTDLYEQY
TRBJ2-7	TRBV6-1	ASKTLAGGPRGYEQY
TRBJ1-5	TRBV7-8	ASSLEWGPGSNQPQH
TRBJ1-1	TRBV7-9	ASSRIQGAIRTGLMNTEAF
TRBJ2-3	TRBV6-2/TRBV6-3	ASSPSGRAGDTQY
TRBJ1-1	TRBV30	AWGRWVNTEAF
TRBJ2-5	TRBV6-2/TRBV6-3	ASSRGLLQETQY
TRBJ1-5	TRBV28	ASIHSNQPQH
TRBJ1-3	TRBV7-9	ASSHVRGQGNTIY
TRBJ1-2	TRBV24-1	ATSDRDRDYGYT
TRBJ2-3	TRBV20-1	SARDPRRRTQY
TRBJ1-6	TRBV6-2/TRBV6-3	ASSYGDSPLH
TRBJ2-2	TRBV28	ASTETGIQANTGELF